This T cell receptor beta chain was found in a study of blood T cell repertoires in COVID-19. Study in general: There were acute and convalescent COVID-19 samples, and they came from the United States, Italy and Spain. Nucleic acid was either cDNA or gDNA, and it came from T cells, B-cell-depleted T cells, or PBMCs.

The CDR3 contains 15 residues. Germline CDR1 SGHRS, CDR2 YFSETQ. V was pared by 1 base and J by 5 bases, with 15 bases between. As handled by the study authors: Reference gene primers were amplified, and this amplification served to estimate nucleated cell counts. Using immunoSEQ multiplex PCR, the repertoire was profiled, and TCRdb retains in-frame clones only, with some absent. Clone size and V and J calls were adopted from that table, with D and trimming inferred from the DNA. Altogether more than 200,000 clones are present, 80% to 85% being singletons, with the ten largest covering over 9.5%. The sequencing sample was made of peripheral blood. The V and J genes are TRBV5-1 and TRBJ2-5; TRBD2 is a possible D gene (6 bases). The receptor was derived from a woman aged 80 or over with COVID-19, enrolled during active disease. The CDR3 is CASSLSGVSGETQYF. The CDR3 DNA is TGCGCCAGCAGCTTGTCGGGGGTCAGTGGGGAGACCCAGTACTTC. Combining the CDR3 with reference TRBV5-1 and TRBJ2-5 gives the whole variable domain KAGVTQTPRYLIKTRGQQVTLSCSPISGHRSVSWYQQTPGQGLQFLFEYFSETQRNKGNFPGRFSGRQFSNSRSEMNVSTLELGDSALYLCASSLSGVSGETQYFGPGTRLLVL.